The clone carrying this T cell receptor beta chain was counted a few times. Using a J-beta primer mix together with a sample-barcoded 5' primer, a second PCR was run for roughly 7 to 11 cycles. TCRdb passed the 5' RACE reads through MiXCR, listing each CDR3 protein once. The table includes more than 900,000 distinct CDR3 sequences, approximately 32% detected once. The sample originates from a study of blood T cells in healthy people across ages. CDR1 and CDR2 (germline): MNHEY, SMNVEV (reference sequence). Trimming shortened V by 6 bases and J by 0 bases, and 10 bases separated the two germline ends. CDR3 size: 14 residues. Another study also made use of these data, one on T cells of mothers and their children.

The receptor was isolated from a woman aged 40 to 50 in good health. V usage is TRBV27 and J usage is TRBJ2-3; D possibly corresponds to TRBD1 (5 bases). Sample: blood. In DNA form, the CDR3 reads TGTGCCAGCAGGGAAGGGGTCAGCACAGATACGCAGTATTTT. The encoded protein is CASREGVSTDTQYF.